The 30 T cell receptor beta chains below all came from one sample that was sequenced in a study of T cells in Graves' hyperthyroidism and ophthalmopathy. The source material, RNA transcripts, was used to amplify TCR beta CDR3 regions. HTBI primers were employed in a first-round RT-PCR of the TCR CDR3. TCRdb analysed the multiplex PCR reads with MiXCR anew, one entry per CDR3 protein. The sample lists a few hundred thousand distinct CDR3 sequences; less than 20% were seen once. The sequenced sample was blood. The receptors were sampled from a man aged 18 to 35 with Graves' ophthalmopathy.

In its sample, this clonotype was seen a few times. The chain uses TRBV5-1 and TRBJ2-5; D gene uncertain. The V end was cut by 2 bases, the J end by 5 bases, with 7 bases between. This CDR3 has 12 residues. Germline V gene lookup returns CDR1 SGHRS and CDR2 YFSETQ. This CDR3 reads CASSFMLETQYF. CDR3 nucleotide sequence: TGCGCCAGCAGCTTTATGTTGGAGACCCAGTACTTC.

This clonotype was seen ten or more times. The rearrangement joins TRBV4-1 to TRBJ2-7, with D unresolved. The V end lost 0 bases, the J end lost 2 bases, and 8 bases lay between the germline ends. The CDR3 is 14 amino acids. Germline V gene data show CDR1 as MGHRA and CDR2 as YSYEKL. CDR3 amino acids: CASSQDLAAYEQYF. The CDR3 region has the DNA TGCGCCAGCAGCCAAGATTTGGCGGCCTACGAGCAGTACTTC.

This clonotype was seen only a few times. The chain joins TRBV20-1 to TRBJ1-5, with 9 bases aligning to TRBD1. Germline V gene data show CDR1 as DFQATT and CDR2 as SNEGSKA (reference sequence). The length of the CDR3 is 16 residues. Trimming at V came to 5 bases and at J to 0 bases, leaving 8 bases not matched to a gene. CDR3 sequence: CSAGTGMIYSNQPQHF. CDR3 coding DNA: TGCAGTGCTGGGACAGGGATGATCTATAGCAATCAGCCCCAGCATTTT.

This rearrangement joins TRBV24-1 to TRBJ2-7, with TRBD2 as a possible D gene (6 bases). The CDR3 runs 13 residues. The germline CDR1 and CDR2 sequences are KGHDR and SFDVKD. The V end lost 6 bases, the J end lost 6 bases, and 14 bases lay between the germline ends. This CDR3 reads CATSTEGTVEQYF. In nucleotides, the CDR3 is TGTGCCACCAGTACGGAGGGGACGGTCGAGCAGTACTTC.

This clonotype occurred many times. This chain joins TRBV3-1 and TRBJ1-2, with no clear D. The CDR3 is 13 residues long. V lost 0 bases, J lost 8 bases, and 10 bases lay in between. Looked up from germline, CDR1 is LGHDT and CDR2 is YNNKEL (reference sequence). CDR3 protein: CASSQEGLIGYTF. The CDR3, as DNA: TGTGCCAGCAGCCAAGAGGGTCTCATCGGCTACACCTTC.

There are many counts of this clonotype. The chain employs TRBV20-1 and TRBJ1-2; TRBD1 matches 8 bases. Germline-derived CDR1 and CDR2 are DFQATT and SNEGSKA (reference sequence). The CDR3 sequence is 15 residues long. V shed 5 bases, J shed 4 bases, and the junction held 12 bases outside the gene matches. As DNA, the CDR3 is TGCAGTGCTGGGGGTGGACAGGGAAATGTCTATGGCTACACCTTC. Its protein is CSAGGGQGNVYGYTF.

This clonotype occurred many times. CDR3 in DNA: TGTGCCAGCAGTCTCGACAGGGTTGAGTCCCGGGAGCTGTTTTTT. Protein product: CASSLDRVESRELFF. The V call is TRBV6-5, the J call TRBJ2-2; 7 bases are shared with TRBD1. Per the germline V gene, CDR1 is MNHEY and CDR2 is SVGAGI. The V gene end was trimmed by 5 bases and the J gene end by 9 bases; junction bases not matched to a gene: 12. The CDR3 length is 15 residues.

The CDR3 region has the DNA TGTGCCAGCAGCTTTCAGGGAAACACCATATATTTT. It is translated as CASSFQGNTIYF. The gene calls are TRBV7-8 and TRBJ1-3, with D unclear. The germline CDR1 and CDR2 sequences are SGHVS and FQNEAQ. V was trimmed by 3 bases and J by 4 bases, leaving 4 bases between them. This CDR3 has 12 residues.

This chain links TRBV3-1 with TRBJ2-5, with D possibly matching TRBD1 (6 bases). The V and J ends lost 3 bases and 9 bases respectively, with 20 bases between them. Germline V CDR1 and CDR2: LGHDT, YNNKEL (reference sequence). The CDR3 has 15 amino acids. The CDR3 region is CASSHDWGQGLAQYF. CDR3 bases: TGTGCCAGCAGCCATGATTGGGGGCAGGGGTTAGCCCAGTACTTC.

This rearrangement joins TRBV7-9 to TRBJ1-4; D ambiguous. Germline CDR1 is SEHNR and CDR2 is FQNEAQ (reference sequence). V gave up 4 bases and J gave up 0 bases, with 3 bases separating them. The CDR3 consists of 13 residues. The CDR3 spells CASSWTTNEKLFF. The CDR3 nucleotides are TGTGCCAGCAGCTGGACAACTAATGAAAAACTGTTTTTT.

This clonotype was found a few times. This chain connects TRBV29-1 to TRBJ2-3; D may be TRBD2 (7 bases). CDR3 length: 17 amino acids. Trimming stripped 3 bases from V and 3 bases from J, with 22 bases between. The germline CDR1 and CDR2 sequences are SQVTM and ANQGSEA. The CDR3: CSVDGGARGWTTDTQYF. CDR3 in DNA: TGCAGCGTTGATGGGGGGGCCCGGGGGTGGACAACAGATACGCAGTATTTT.

This clonotype was recorded many times. V is TRBV13 and J is TRBJ2-3; the match to TRBD2 covers 8 bases. The CDR3 sequence is 17 residues long. The germline V gene has CDR1 PRHDT and CDR2 FYEKMQ (reference sequence). V lost 4 bases to trimming and J lost 0 bases; unmatched junction nucleotides: 9. CDR3 sequence (DNA): TGTGCCAGCAGCTCCCAGATAGCGGGGCCTAGCACAGATACGCAGTATTTT. Protein sequence: CASSSQIAGPSTDTQYF.

A few counts support this clonotype. This rearrangement joins TRBV12-3 or TRBV12-4 to TRBJ1-2; D remains ambiguous. This CDR3 has 13 amino acids. V lost 2 bases, J lost 8 bases, and 12 bases lay in between. In nucleotides, the CDR3 is TGTGCCAGCAGTTTATCGCGGGCTGGGGGCTACACCTTC. Protein product: CASSLSRAGGYTF.

Remarks on this clonotype: One junction end disagrees with the germline gene, perhaps due to a read error. This rearrangement joins TRBV6-5 to TRBJ1-5; perhaps TRBD1 as D (5 bases). This CDR3 is 14 amino acids long. The germline V gene has CDR1 MNHEY and CDR2 SVGAGI. This CDR3 reads CASSSPGGNQPQHF. As DNA, the CDR3 is TGCGCCAGCAGTTCACCGGGGGGCAATCAGCCCCAGCATTTT.

This clonotype was recorded at least ten times. V and J are TRBV12-3 or TRBV12-4 and TRBJ1-1, with D possibly TRBD1 on 5 matching bases. Trimming removed 2 bases from V and 4 bases from J, with 14 bases in between. The CDR3 runs to 15 residues. As DNA, the CDR3 is TGTGCCAGCAGTTTATGGCCCGGCGGGGGCACTGAAGCTTTCTTT. This encodes CASSLWPGGGTEAFF.

This chain joins TRBV4-1 and TRBJ2-2, with D maybe TRBD1 (5 bases). V gave up 3 bases and J gave up 0 bases, with 11 bases separating them. The CDR3 covers 16 residues. CDR1 and CDR2 (germline): MGHRA, YSYEKL. CDR3 residues: CASSHPAGPNTGELFF. The CDR3 DNA is TGCGCCAGCAGCCACCCCGCAGGGCCGAACACCGGGGAGCTGTTTTTT.

As regards this clonotype: A much larger clone is a single base away; this may be a read error. This sequence joins TRBV7-9 and TRBJ1-1, with D possibly TRBD1 on 5 matching bases. There are 14 residues in the CDR3. V shed 1 base and J shed 3 bases, with 9 bases lying between them. The germline V gene encodes CDR1 SEHNR and CDR2 FQNEAQ (reference sequence). The CDR3 DNA sequence: TGTGCCAGCAGCTTAGGCAGGGCGGACACTGAAGCTTTCTTT. It encodes CASSLGRADTEAFF. The complete variable domain, with remaining parts taken from reference TRBV7-9 and TRBJ1-1, reads DTGVSQNPRHKITKRGQNVTFRCDPISEHNRLYWYRQTLGQGPEFLTYFQNEAQLEKSRLLSDRFSAERPKGSFSTLEIQRTEQGDSAMYLCASSLGRADTEAFFGQGTRLTVV.

The genes are TRBV12-3 or TRBV12-4 and TRBJ1-5; D is uncertain. Trimming shortened V by 2 bases and J by 4 bases, and 9 bases separated the two germline ends. The CDR3 is made up of 14 amino acids. CDR3: CASSLNQDNQPQHF. In DNA form, the CDR3 reads TGTGCCAGCAGTTTAAATCAGGATAATCAGCCCCAGCATTTT.

The chain uses TRBV6-2 or TRBV6-3 and TRBJ1-2, with 7 bases matching TRBD1. The germline V gene encodes CDR1 MNHEY and CDR2 SVGEGT. The CDR3 spans 12 residues. J was trimmed by 6 bases and V by 8 bases; bases with no gene match: 6. The CDR3, as DNA: TGTGCCAGCGTAGGGGGCGCGGATGGCTACACCTTC. This gives the protein CASVGGADGYTF.

The rearrangement uses TRBV9 and TRBJ2-3; 10 nucleotides agree with TRBD1. Germline values: CDR1 SGDLS, CDR2 YYNGEE. This CDR3 comprises 14 residues. With 4 bases clipped from V and 6 bases from J, the junction kept 5 bases outside the gene matches. CDR3 DNA sequence: TGTGCCAGCAGCTTCGGGACAGGGGAGGATACGCAGTATTTT. This gives the protein CASSFGTGEDTQYF.

The V call is TRBV12-3 or TRBV12-4, the J call TRBJ2-3; D may be TRBD1 or TRBD2 (5 bases each). V gave up 5 bases and J gave up 10 bases, with 16 bases separating them. The CDR3 runs 13 residues. CDR3 in amino acids: CASSRAGGGAQYF. The CDR3 bases are TGTGCCAGCAGTAGGGCTGGTGGGGGTGCGCAGTATTTT.

This clonotype was counted many times. Here the CDR3 reads CASSHYRGRGSPNEKLFF. The CDR3 DNA reads as TGTGCCAGCAGCCATTATAGGGGGCGAGGGTCCCCTAATGAAAAACTGTTTTTT. This chain links TRBV3-1 with TRBJ1-4, with TRBD1 matching 7 bases. This CDR3 has 18 amino acids. CDR1 and CDR2 from the germline V gene are LGHDT and YNNKEL (reference sequence). J lost 3 bases, V lost 3 bases, and 13 bases had no gene match.

This clonotype was recorded many times. The chain uses TRBV5-1 and TRBJ1-1, with D possibly matching TRBD1 (6 bases). The V end was cut by 4 bases, the J end by 0 bases, with 10 bases between. The CDR3 has 14 amino acids. Germline lookup yields CDR1 SGHRS and CDR2 YFSETQ. The CDR3 loop reads CASSPGHMNTEAFF. As DNA, the CDR3 is TGCGCCAGCAGCCCGGGACATATGAACACTGAAGCTTTCTTT.

This clonotype turned up a few times. The J gene is TRBJ1-2, the V gene TRBV7-6; 12 positions agree with TRBD1. The V gene's germline CDR1 is SGHVS and CDR2 FNYEAQ. This CDR3 is built from 15 residues. V gave up 6 bases and J gave up 4 bases; unmatched junction bases: 6. The CDR3 DNA is TGTGCCAGCAGTCCCGGGACAGGGGGCGGCTATGGCTACACCTTC. It specifies CASSPGTGGGYGYTF.

A few counts support this clonotype. The chain recombines TRBV12-5 with TRBJ2-1; D possibly uses TRBD1 or TRBD2 (6 bases each). Germline loops: CDR1 LGHNT, CDR2 FRNRAP. The CDR3 runs to 15 residues. Trimming removed 7 bases at V and 0 bases at J, with 13 bases between. This chain's CDR3 is CASAPGGGSYNEQFF. CDR3 bases: TGTGCTAGTGCCCCAGGAGGGGGCTCCTACAATGAGCAGTTCTTC.

This clonotype was counted many times. J is TRBJ2-7 and V is TRBV12-3 or TRBV12-4; 8 bases agree with TRBD1. This CDR3 is 14 amino acids long. V lost 5 bases to trimming and J lost 7 bases; unmatched junction nucleotides: 10. The CDR3 protein is CASSPRDRGREQYF. Here the CDR3 DNA reads TGTGCCAGCAGTCCTAGAGACAGGGGACGGGAGCAGTACTTC.

In this sample, this clonotype turned up a few times. The CDR3, as DNA: TGCAGTGCTAGAGTGCCGGGGGGTCGCAATGAGCAGTTCTTC. Protein: CSARVPGGRNEQFF. J is TRBJ2-1 and V is TRBV20-1; 7 bases agree with TRBD2. CDR1 and CDR2 (germline): DFQATT, SNEGSKA (reference sequence). The CDR3 is made up of 14 amino acids. V dropped 1 base and J dropped 6; count of bases not matched to a gene: 6.

The chain couples TRBV19 to TRBJ2-1, with unresolved D. The CDR3 consists of 13 residues. CDR1 LNHDA and CDR2 SQIVND come from the germline V gene (reference sequence). V was pared by 2 bases and J by 6 bases, with 8 bases between. The CDR3 DNA reads TGTGCCAGTAGTATATTCACCACCAATGAGCAGTTCTTC. Protein sequence: CASSIFTTNEQFF.

This clonotype was recorded at least ten times. J is TRBJ2-3 and V is TRBV12-3 or TRBV12-4; D gene ambiguous. V lost 3 bases and J 4 bases, leaving 8 bases between the germline ends. The length of the CDR3 is 13 residues. This chain's CDR3 is CASSLGLPDTQYF. CDR3 nucleotide sequence: TGTGCCAGCAGTTTGGGCCTTCCAGATACGCAGTATTTT.

The V and J genes are TRBV12-3 or TRBV12-4 and TRBJ2-1; the match to TRBD2 covers 13 bases. CDR3 length equals 16 residues. Trimming took 3 bases from V and 8 from J; bases not matched to a gene: 7. In DNA, the CDR3 is TGTGCCAGCAGTTTCACTAGCGGGGGGGCATTGGATGAGCAGTTCTTC. Translating gives CASSFTSGGALDEQFF.